The clone carrying this TCR beta chain was observed a handful of times. The antigen is undetermined. RNA transcripts yielded amplified TCR beta CDR3 regions. TCR CDR3 underwent first-round RT-PCR with the HTBI primer set. TCRdb passed the multiplex PCR reads through MiXCR, listing each CDR3 protein once. The sample gives over 400,000 distinct CDR3 sequences, around a fifth of which show up once; about 53% is in the top ten. Deletions cut 6 bases from V and 0 bases from J, with 12 bases between. This CDR3 comprises 15 residues. Looked up from germline, CDR1 is ENHRY and CDR2 is SYGVKD. The data belong to a study of T cells in Graves' hyperthyroidism and ophthalmopathy. Overall study results and limits: Blood also showed most of the thyroid clonotypes that were expanded above 0.001.

This receptor was identified in a woman aged 70-85 years with Graves' ophthalmopathy. The rearrangement links TRBV10-3 to TRBJ2-1, with TRBD2 as a possible D gene (6 bases). What was sequenced was blood. The CDR3 DNA reads TGTGCCATCAGCGTGGACGGGAGCTCCTACAATGAGCAGTTCTTC. Its protein is CAISVDGSSYNEQFF.